This T cell receptor beta chain was obtained from a study of CXCR4 blockade with PD-1 therapy in pancreatic cancer. Study results and caveats: Clone frequency correlated with its number of distinct nucleotide rearrangements. Antigen-specificity overlap of convergent dominant clones remained unconfirmed.

This clone was observed a few times. Its antigen is undetermined. No neoadjuvant therapy was given before resection to the patients supplying these archived tumor blocks. Produced via immunoSEQ multiplex PCR; TCRdb's table is partial and in-frame only. The table includes under 6,500 clones, 55% detected once. The V segment lost 2 bases and the J segment 0 bases; nucleotides outside the gene matches: 3. From germline, CDR1 is MGHRA and CDR2 YSYEKL. CDR3 length: 16 residues. The chain has TRBV4-1 and TRBJ1-4, with 7 bases that match TRBD1. The sample was tumor tissue. The origin of this receptor is a human donor with pancreatic ductal adenocarcinoma. The CDR3 sequence is CASSQQGTATNEKLFF. DNA for the CDR3: TGCGCCAGCAGCCAACAAGGGACAGCAACTAATGAAAAACTGTTTTTT.